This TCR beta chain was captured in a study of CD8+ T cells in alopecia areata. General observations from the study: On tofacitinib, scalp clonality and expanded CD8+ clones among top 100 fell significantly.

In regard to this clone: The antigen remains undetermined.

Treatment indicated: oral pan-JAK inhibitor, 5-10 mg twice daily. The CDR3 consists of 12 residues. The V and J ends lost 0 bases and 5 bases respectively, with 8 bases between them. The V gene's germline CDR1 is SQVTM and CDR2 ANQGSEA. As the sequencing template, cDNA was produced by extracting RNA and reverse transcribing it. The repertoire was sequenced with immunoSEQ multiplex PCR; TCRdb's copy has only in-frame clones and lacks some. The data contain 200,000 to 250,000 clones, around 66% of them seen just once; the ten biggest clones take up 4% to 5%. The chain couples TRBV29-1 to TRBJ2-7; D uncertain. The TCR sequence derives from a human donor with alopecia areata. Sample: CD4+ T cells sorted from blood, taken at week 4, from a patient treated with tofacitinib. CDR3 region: CSVEELGHEQYF. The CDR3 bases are TGCAGCGTTGAAGAATTGGGTCACGAGCAGTACTTC.